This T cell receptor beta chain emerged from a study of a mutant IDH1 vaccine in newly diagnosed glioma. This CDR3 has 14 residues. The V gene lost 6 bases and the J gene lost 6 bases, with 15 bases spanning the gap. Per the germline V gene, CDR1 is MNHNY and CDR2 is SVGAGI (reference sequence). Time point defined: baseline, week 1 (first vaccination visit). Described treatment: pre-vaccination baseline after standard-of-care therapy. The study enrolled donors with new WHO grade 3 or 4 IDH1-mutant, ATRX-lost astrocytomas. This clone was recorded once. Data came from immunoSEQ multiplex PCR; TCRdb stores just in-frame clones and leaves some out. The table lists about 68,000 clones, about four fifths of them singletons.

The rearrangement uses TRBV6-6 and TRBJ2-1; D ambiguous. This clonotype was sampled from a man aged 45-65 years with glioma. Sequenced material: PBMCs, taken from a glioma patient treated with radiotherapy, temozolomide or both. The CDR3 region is CASRVTGAVNEQFF. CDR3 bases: TGTGCCAGCAGAGTTACGGGCGCAGTCAATGAGCAGTTCTTC.